These 18 T cell receptor beta chains originate from one sample sequenced in a study of early T cells in non-severe SARS-CoV-2 infection. A single record per CDR3 protein comes from TCRdb applying MiXCR to the 5' RACE reads. The sample has approximately 75,000 distinct CDR3 sequences, roughly 14% seen once. The source was whole blood, collected at baseline. These receptor sequences come from an adult who was a healthcare worker with PCR-confirmed SARS-CoV-2 infection or an uninfected control (not recorded which).

This clonotype was observed at least ten times. This chain joins TRBV27 and TRBJ1-6, with 11 positions matching TRBD1. In germline, CDR1 is MNHEY, CDR2 SMNVEV (reference sequence). The J segment lost 8 bases and the V segment lost 6 bases, leaving 6 bases of the junction unmatched. This CDR3 is 15 amino acids long. CDR3 coding DNA: TGTGCCAGCAGGTTCGGGACAGGGGGTGATTCACCCCTCCACTTT. Protein: CASRFGTGGDSPLHF.

This clonotype showed up many times. This chain connects TRBV29-1 to TRBJ2-3, with D possibly TRBD1 on 5 matching bases. Trimming took off 3 bases at V and 1 base at J, with 8 bases between the two ends. The germline gives CDR1 SQVTM, CDR2 ANQGSEA. The CDR3 consists of 13 residues. CDR3 sequence reads: CSVDRVGTDTQYF. As DNA, the CDR3 is TGCAGCGTTGACAGGGTGGGCACAGATACGCAGTATTTT.

This clonotype has only a few counts. The V gene is TRBV27, the J gene TRBJ1-4, with a weak D call TRBD1 (6 bases). V gave up 3 bases and J gave up 8 bases, with 19 bases separating them. Germline CDR1 MNHEY, CDR2 SMNVEV (reference sequence). The CDR3 runs 16 residues. Here the CDR3 DNA reads TGTGCCAGCAGTTTCGCGGCAGGGGAATTAGAGGAAAAACTGTTTTTT. It codes for CASSFAAGELEEKLFF.

This chain joins TRBV29-1 and TRBJ2-5; 8 bases agree with TRBD1. The CDR3 consists of 12 residues. Trimming took 6 bases from V and 4 from J; bases not matched to a gene: 4. Germline CDR1 SQVTM, CDR2 ANQGSEA. The CDR3 is CSVTTGVETQYF. The CDR3 DNA follows: TGCAGCGTGACGACAGGGGTAGAGACCCAGTACTTC.

This clonotype showed up many times. The chain links TRBV5-1 to TRBJ2-5, with D possibly called TRBD1 or TRBD2 (6 bases each). The CDR3 contains 15 residues. Between the trimmed V and J ends, which lost 1 base and 4 bases, there was a span of 14 bases. Germline lookup yields CDR1 SGHRS and CDR2 YFSETQ. The CDR3 spells CASSLMRGARETQYF. As DNA, the CDR3 is TGCGCCAGCAGCTTGATGAGGGGGGCGAGAGAGACCCAGTACTTC.

This clonotype was picked up many times. The rearrangement uses TRBV7-8 and TRBJ2-2; a weak D match, TRBD2 (5 bases). This CDR3 has 15 amino acids. CDR1 SGHVS and CDR2 FQNEAQ come from the germline V gene. The V and J ends lost 5 bases and 4 bases respectively, with 14 bases between them. The CDR3 DNA follows: TGTGCCAGCAGCCCTCGGACTGGGCTCACCGGGGAGCTGTTTTTT. Translating it yields CASSPRTGLTGELFF.

This clonotype occurred many times. The chain carries TRBV30 and TRBJ2-3; 12 positions match TRBD2. CDR3 length: 17 amino acids. V was clipped by 3 bases and J by 2 bases; unmatched bases: 9. From germline, CDR1 is GTSNPN and CDR2 SVGIG (reference sequence). The CDR3 coding sequence is TGTGCCTGGAGCGAAAGACGGACTAGCGGGAACACAGATACGCAGTATTTT. Encoded protein: CAWSERRTSGNTDTQYF.

The V and J genes are TRBV4-1 and TRBJ1-5, with D uncertain. The CDR3 consists of 14 residues. V lost 0 bases to trimming and J lost 4 bases, with 7 bases between them. Germline CDR1 reads MGHRA; CDR2 reads YSYEKL. The CDR3 DNA reads TGCGCCAGCAGCCAAGACGGGGTGAATCAGCCCCAGCATTTT. This translates into CASSQDGVNQPQHF.

The CDR3 DNA is TGTGCCAGCTCACCTGGGACAGTGAACACTGAAGCTTTCTTT. It yields the protein CASSPGTVNTEAFF. This chain joins TRBV18 and TRBJ1-1; 7 bases agree with TRBD1. Losses at the gene ends were 3 bases for V and 0 bases for J; bases not matched to a gene: 1. This CDR3 contains 14 residues. Germline lookup yields CDR1 KGHSH and CDR2 LQKENI.

This clonotype came up a few times. This chain joins TRBV15 and TRBJ2-3, with D uncertain. V was cut by 1 base and J by 3 bases, with 17 bases left in between. This CDR3 spans 17 amino acids. In germline, CDR1 is LNHNV, CDR2 YYDKDF (reference sequence). Here the CDR3 reads CATSRAWENKLTDTQYF. CDR3 bases: TGTGCCACCAGCAGAGCCTGGGAAAACAAGTTAACAGATACGCAGTATTTT.

The sample holds a few counts of this clonotype. The chain has TRBV6-6 and TRBJ2-7; 15 bases line up with TRBD2. The CDR3 extends over 16 amino acids. V was clipped by 6 bases and J by 7 bases; unmatched bases: 10. Germline V gene sequence: CDR1 MNHNY, CDR2 SVGAGI (reference sequence). CDR3 coding DNA: TGTGCCAGCAGGGGGACACAAGGACTAGCGGGGGGGGAGCAGTACTTC. This codes for CASRGTQGLAGGEQYF.

This clonotype was found many times. The chain uses TRBV10-3 and TRBJ2-5; D may match TRBD1 or TRBD2 (5 bases each). Germline CDR1 is ENHRY and CDR2 is SYGVKD. The CDR3 is made up of 12 amino acids. V shed 6 bases and J shed 5 bases, with 10 bases lying between them. The CDR3 coding sequence is TGTGCCATCAGGGGGGATACCGAGACCCAGTACTTC. This translates into CAIRGDTETQYF.

This clonotype was seen a few times. The chain has TRBV28 and TRBJ2-1; TRBD2 matches 11 bases. This CDR3 has 20 residues. The germline CDR1 and CDR2 sequences are MDHEN and SYDVKM. Losses at the gene ends were 5 bases for V and 4 bases for J; bases not matched to a gene: 19. CDR3 DNA: TGTGCCAGCAGTCCACGAATCGGGAAACCGGGACTAGCGGTATACAATGAGCAGTTCTTC. It specifies CASSPRIGKPGLAVYNEQFF. Variable domain in full (rest from reference TRBV28 and TRBJ2-1): DVKVTQSSRYLVKRTGEKVFLECVQDMDHENMFWYRQDPGLGLRLIYFSYDVKMKEKGDIPEGYSVSREKKERFSLILESASTNQTSMYLCASSPRIGKPGLAVYNEQFFGPGTRLTVL.

The sample holds many counts of this clonotype. This sequence joins TRBV5-1 and TRBJ1-4; weak D call: TRBD1 (5 bases). This CDR3 region has 18 residues. Germline V gene data show CDR1 as SGHRS and CDR2 as YFSETQ. V was clipped by 4 bases and J by 0 bases, with 19 bases between them. The CDR3 loop is CASSPTGDGVATNEKLFF. CDR3 DNA sequence: TGCGCCAGCAGCCCCACCGGGGACGGCGTTGCAACTAATGAAAAACTGTTTTTT.

The J gene is TRBJ2-7, the V gene TRBV5-1; D tentatively reads TRBD1 or TRBD2 (5 bases each). This CDR3 region has 14 residues. V dropped 1 base and J dropped 0 bases, with 8 bases sitting between them. CDR1 is SGHRS, CDR2 YFSETQ, per germline. CDR3 amino acids: CASSLPGSSYEQYF. The CDR3 DNA reads TGCGCCAGCAGCTTGCCAGGGAGCTCCTACGAGCAGTACTTC.

The chain links TRBV7-8 to TRBJ2-1, with 8 bases that match TRBD2. The germline CDR1 and CDR2 sequences are SGHVS and FQNEAQ. The CDR3 consists of 15 residues. V was clipped by 6 bases and J by 2 bases; unmatched bases: 6. As DNA, the CDR3 is TGTGCCAGCAGGCTCCGGGAGGGGGCCTACAATGAGCAGTTCTTC. As protein: CASRLREGAYNEQFF.

This clonotype has a handful of counts. The chain has TRBV7-8 and TRBJ2-1; no reliable D call. V was clipped by 1 base and J by 9 bases, with 4 bases between them. The CDR3 loop spans 11 amino acids. Germline CDR1 SGHVS, CDR2 FQNEAQ. DNA of the CDR3: TGTGCCAGCAGCTTAGAAGTTGAGCAGTTCTTC. It codes for CASSLEVEQFF.

Only a few counts were recorded for this clonotype. The CDR3 sequence is CSARDRVKTGNTIYF. The CDR3 nucleotides are TGCAGTGCTAGAGACAGGGTAAAGACTGGAAACACCATATATTTT. This rearrangement joins TRBV20-1 to TRBJ1-3, with D possibly matching TRBD1 (5 bases). The CDR3 spans 15 residues. Trimming cost V 0 bases and J 2 bases, with 11 bases left between them. Germline CDR1 is DFQATT and CDR2 is SNEGSKA (reference sequence).